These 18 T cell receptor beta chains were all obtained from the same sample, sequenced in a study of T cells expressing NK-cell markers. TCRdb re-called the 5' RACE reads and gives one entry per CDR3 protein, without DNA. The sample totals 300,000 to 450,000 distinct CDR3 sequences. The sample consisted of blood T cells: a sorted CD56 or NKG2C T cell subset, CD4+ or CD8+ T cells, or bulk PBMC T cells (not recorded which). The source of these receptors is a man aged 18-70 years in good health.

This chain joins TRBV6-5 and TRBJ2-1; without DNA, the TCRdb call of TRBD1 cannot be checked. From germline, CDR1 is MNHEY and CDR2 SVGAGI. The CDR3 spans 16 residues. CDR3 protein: CASSYSIGGGPLRQFF.

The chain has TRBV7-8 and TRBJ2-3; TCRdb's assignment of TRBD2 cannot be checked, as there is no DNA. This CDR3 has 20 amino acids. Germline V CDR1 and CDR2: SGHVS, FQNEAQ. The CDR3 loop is CASSSPRGLAGKRFTDTQYF.

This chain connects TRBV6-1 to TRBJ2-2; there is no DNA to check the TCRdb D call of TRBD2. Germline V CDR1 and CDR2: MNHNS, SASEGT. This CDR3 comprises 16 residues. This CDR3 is CASSEGLSAFTGELFF.

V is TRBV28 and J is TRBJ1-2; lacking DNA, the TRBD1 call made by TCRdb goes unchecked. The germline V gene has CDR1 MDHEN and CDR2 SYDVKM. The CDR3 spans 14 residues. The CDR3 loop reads CASSFPGAAYGYTF.

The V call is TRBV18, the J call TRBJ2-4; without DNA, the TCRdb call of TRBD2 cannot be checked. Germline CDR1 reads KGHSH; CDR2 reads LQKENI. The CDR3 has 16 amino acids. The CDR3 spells CASSPTGPMSKNIQYF.

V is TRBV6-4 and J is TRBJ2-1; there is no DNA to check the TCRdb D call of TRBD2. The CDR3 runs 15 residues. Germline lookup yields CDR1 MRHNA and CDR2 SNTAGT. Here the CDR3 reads CASSDGLAGGNEQFF.

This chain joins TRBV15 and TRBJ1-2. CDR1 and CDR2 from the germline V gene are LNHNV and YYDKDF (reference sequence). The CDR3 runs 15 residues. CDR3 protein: CATSRVSTGGNGYTF.

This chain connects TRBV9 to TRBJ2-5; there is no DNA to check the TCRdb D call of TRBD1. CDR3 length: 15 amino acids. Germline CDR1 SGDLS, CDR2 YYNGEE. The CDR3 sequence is CASSVAGGPLETQYF.

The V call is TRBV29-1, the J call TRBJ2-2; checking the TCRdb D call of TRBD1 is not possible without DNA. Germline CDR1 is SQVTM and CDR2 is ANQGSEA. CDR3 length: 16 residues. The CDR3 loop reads CSVSRSGVVNTGELFF.

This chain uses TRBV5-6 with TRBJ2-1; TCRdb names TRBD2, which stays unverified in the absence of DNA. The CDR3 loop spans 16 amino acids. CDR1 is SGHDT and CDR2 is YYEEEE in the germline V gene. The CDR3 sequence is CASSLGTSPYYNEQFF. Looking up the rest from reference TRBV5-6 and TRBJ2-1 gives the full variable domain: DAGVTQSPTHLIKTRGQQVTLRCSPKSGHDTVSWYQQALGQGPQFIFQYYEEEERQRGNFPDRFSGHQFPNYSSELNVNALLLGDSALYLCASSLGTSPYYNEQFFGPGTRLTVL.

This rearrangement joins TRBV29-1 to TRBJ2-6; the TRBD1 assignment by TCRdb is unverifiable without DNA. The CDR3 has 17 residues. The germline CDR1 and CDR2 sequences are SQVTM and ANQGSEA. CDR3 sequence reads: CSVRDSKFHSGANVLIF.

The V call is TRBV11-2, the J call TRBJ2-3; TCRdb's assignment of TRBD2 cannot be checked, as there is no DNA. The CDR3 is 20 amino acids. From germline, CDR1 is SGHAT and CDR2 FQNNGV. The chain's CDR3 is CASSLRSGVSFFLGTDTQYF. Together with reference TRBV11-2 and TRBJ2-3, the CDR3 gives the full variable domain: EAGVAQSPRYKIIEKRQSVAFWCNPISGHATLYWYQQILGQGPKLLIQFQNNGVVDDSQLPKDRFSAERLKGVDSTLKIQPAKLEDSAVYLCASSLRSGVSFFLGTDTQYFGPGTRLTVL.

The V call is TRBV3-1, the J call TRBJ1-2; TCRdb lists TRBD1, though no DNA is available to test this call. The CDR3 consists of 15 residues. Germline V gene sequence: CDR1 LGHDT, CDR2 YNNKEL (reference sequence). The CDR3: CASSQDPGTDYGYTF.

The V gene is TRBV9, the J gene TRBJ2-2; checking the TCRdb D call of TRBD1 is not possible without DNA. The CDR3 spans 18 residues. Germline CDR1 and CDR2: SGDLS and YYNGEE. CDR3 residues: CASSVATGTVRNTGELFF.

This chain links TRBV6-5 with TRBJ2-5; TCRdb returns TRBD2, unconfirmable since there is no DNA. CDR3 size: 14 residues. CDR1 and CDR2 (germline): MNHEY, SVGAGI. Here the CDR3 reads CASSSWGLRETQYF.

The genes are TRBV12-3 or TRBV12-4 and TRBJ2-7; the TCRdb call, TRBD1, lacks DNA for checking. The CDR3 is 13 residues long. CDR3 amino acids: CASSLGGIYEQYF.

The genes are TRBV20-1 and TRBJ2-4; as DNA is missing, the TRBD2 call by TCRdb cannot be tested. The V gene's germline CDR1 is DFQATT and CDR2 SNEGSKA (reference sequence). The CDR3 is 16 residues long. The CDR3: CSGRAGPYLAKNIQYF.

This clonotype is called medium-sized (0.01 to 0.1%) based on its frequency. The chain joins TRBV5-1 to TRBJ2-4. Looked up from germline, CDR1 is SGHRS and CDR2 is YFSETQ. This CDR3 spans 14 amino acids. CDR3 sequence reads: CASSSGQAGNIQYF.